In its sample, the clone carrying this TCR beta chain was seen once. The source of the sample is a study of blood T cell repertoires in COVID-19. Across the whole study: Both acute and convalescent COVID-19 samples were obtained from the United States, Italy and Spain. In each case, the material was cDNA or gDNA derived from T cells, B-cell-depleted T cells, or PBMCs.

In the study's own analysis: Counts of nucleated cells, estimated from reference gene primer amplification, were obtained. Some clones are missing from TCRdb's copy, which holds only in-frame ones; the method was immunoSEQ multiplex PCR. Clone size and the V and J calls come from that table; the DNA yielded D and trimming. Of about 400,000 clones in the sample, around 87% were seen once. The CDR3 consists of 14 residues. Losses at the gene ends were 6 bases for V and 4 bases for J; bases not matched to a gene: 6. The germline V gene encodes CDR1 SNHLY and CDR2 FYNNEI. Sequenced sample: peripheral blood. The receptor was isolated from a human donor in a cohort sampled during active COVID-19. This rearrangement joins TRBV2 to TRBJ2-3, with 8 bases fitting TRBD1. The CDR3 bases are TGTGCCAGCAGCCCCCCACAGGGGGCAGATACGCAGTATTTT. Its protein is CASSPPQGADTQYF.